These 20 T cell receptor beta chains came from one sample sequenced in a study of cytomegalovirus exposure and HLA in healthy donors. The PCR ran on 60 Vbeta and 13 Jbeta primers. Assay: immunoSEQ multiplex PCR; the TCRdb copy retains only in-frame clones and omits some. The sample has 85,000 to 120,000 clones; around 76% are singletons. The sequenced sample consisted of PBMCs. The receptors here all came from a woman in her fifties or sixties in good health and CMV-seropositive.

The gene calls are TRBV6-5 and TRBJ1-2; D ambiguous. CDR3 length equals 13 residues. Germline lookup yields CDR1 MNHEY and CDR2 SVGAGI. V shed 5 bases and J shed 4 bases, with 11 bases lying between them. In nucleotides, the CDR3 is TGTGCCAGCAGTGGGTTCCAGGTCTATGGCTACACCTTC. This gives the protein CASSGFQVYGYTF.

V usage is TRBV7-3 and J usage is TRBJ2-5; TRBD2 agrees at 9 bases. The CDR3 totals 15 residues. Germline V gives CDR1 SGHTA, CDR2 FQGTGA. V trimming: 4 bases; J trimming: 5 bases; junction bases outside the gene matches: 8. The CDR3 region has the DNA TGTGCCAGCAGCTCTGGACTAGCGTTGGGGGAGACCCAGTACTTC. Protein product: CASSSGLALGETQYF.

The CDR3 region has the DNA TGCGCCAGCAGCTTGGTACAGGGTCCCTCTGGAGATACGCAGTATTTT. Its protein is CASSLVQGPSGDTQYF. The rearrangement links TRBV5-1 to TRBJ2-3; D is possibly TRBD1 (6 bases). The V and J ends lost 0 bases and 5 bases respectively, with 16 bases between them. The CDR3 runs to 16 residues. Germline V gives CDR1 SGHRS, CDR2 YFSETQ.

The chain has TRBV5-6 and TRBJ2-3; D not resolved. Trimming took 4 bases from V and 6 from J, leaving 12 bases between them. The germline CDR1 and CDR2 sequences are SGHDT and YYEEEE. This CDR3 is 13 amino acids long. The CDR3 region has the DNA TGTGCCAGCAGCCCTTCGGGTTGGGATACGCAGTATTTT. As protein: CASSPSGWDTQYF.

The chain links TRBV6-1 to TRBJ1-1; TRBD1 is a possible D gene (6 bases). Germline V CDR1 and CDR2: MNHNS, SASEGT. The CDR3 extends over 15 amino acids. The ends were cut back, 1 base at V and 10 bases at J, with 19 bases in the middle. Here the CDR3 reads CASSEGLNRVVGAFF. Written as DNA, the CDR3 is TGTGCCAGCAGTGAAGGATTGAACAGGGTGGTTGGAGCTTTCTTT.

This clone was counted a single time. The chain has TRBV28 and TRBJ1-2; possible D gene TRBD1, 6 bases. There are 15 residues in the CDR3. V gave up 2 bases and J gave up 5 bases, with 15 bases separating them. Germline CDR1 and CDR2: MDHEN and SYDVKM. CDR3 sequence reads: CASSLVGTTFYGYTF. DNA for the CDR3: TGTGCCAGCAGTTTAGTAGGGACAACTTTTTATGGCTACACCTTC.

The chain recombines TRBV27 with TRBJ1-2; TRBD1 is a possible D gene (5 bases). Germline values: CDR1 MNHEY, CDR2 SMNVEV (reference sequence). The CDR3 spans 16 residues. V was pared by 6 bases and J by 8 bases, with 25 bases between. The DNA of the CDR3 is TGTGCCAGCAGAGATTCCTATGACAGCTTCCCTAAAGGCTACACCTTC. This codes for CASRDSYDSFPKGYTF.

The V and J genes are TRBV7-9 and TRBJ2-4; 9 nucleotides agree with TRBD1. From germline, CDR1 is SEHNR and CDR2 FQNEAQ (reference sequence). This CDR3 contains 16 residues. V lost 1 base and J lost 7; bases outside the gene matches: 8. CDR3 loop: CASSLVAGQGRNIQYF. The CDR3 DNA reads as TGTGCCAGCAGCTTAGTCGCCGGACAGGGGAGGAACATTCAGTACTTC. Filled out from reference TRBV7-9 and TRBJ2-4, the complete variable domain reads DTGVSQNPRHKITKRGQNVTFRCDPISEHNRLYWYRQTLGQGPEFLTYFQNEAQLEKSRLLSDRFSAERPKGSFSTLEIQRTEQGDSAMYLCASSLVAGQGRNIQYFGAGTRLSVL.

The rearrangement uses TRBV6-6 and TRBJ2-5; 7 bases line up with TRBD1. The end of the DNA is better explained by TRBJ2-7, so the J call may be wrong. This CDR3 comprises 16 residues. The germline V gene encodes CDR1 MNHNY and CDR2 SVGAGI (reference sequence). The DNA for the CDR3 is TGTGCCAGCACTTCAAAGAGGGGTCCAGGGGGCTACGAGCAGTACTTC. It is translated as CASTSKRGPGGYEQYF.

The gene calls are TRBV9 and TRBJ1-1; 7 nucleotides match TRBD1. V shed 0 bases and J 5 bases; nucleotides not matched to a gene: 4. This CDR3 is 14 amino acids long. Germline V gives CDR1 SGDLS, CDR2 YYNGEE. CDR3 in amino acids: CASSVEGGLTEAFF. CDR3 DNA sequence: TGTGCCAGCAGCGTAGAAGGGGGCCTGACTGAAGCTTTCTTT. Combining the CDR3 with reference TRBV9 and TRBJ1-1 gives the whole variable domain DSGVTQTPKHLITATGQRVTLRCSPRSGDLSVYWYQQSLDQGLQFLIQYYNGEERAKGNILERFSAQQFPDLHSELNLSSLELGDSALYFCASSVEGGLTEAFFGQGTRLTVV.

This sequence joins TRBV5-8 and TRBJ1-4; no clear D. The germline V gene encodes CDR1 SGHTS and CDR2 YDEGEE. The length of the CDR3 is 14 residues. The V end lost 1 base, the J end lost 4 bases, and 8 bases lay between the germline ends. In DNA, the CDR3 is TGTGCCAGCAGCTTGAAGTCACTTAATGAAAAACTGTTTTTT. It is translated as CASSLKSLNEKLFF.

The gene calls are TRBV2 and TRBJ2-7, with D possibly matching TRBD2 (5 bases). Trimming left V 0 bases short and J 6 bases short, with 12 bases between. The CDR3 totals 14 residues. Germline V lookup: CDR1 SNHLY, CDR2 FYNNEI. The CDR3 sequence: CASSEASGEPEQYF. DNA for the CDR3: TGTGCCAGCAGTGAAGCGTCTGGGGAGCCCGAGCAGTACTTC.

This clone was observed a few times. V is TRBV19 and J is TRBJ2-7; tentative D call: TRBD1 (6 bases). Trimming took off 2 bases at V and 0 bases at J, with 8 bases between the two ends. The CDR3 loop spans 14 amino acids. The V gene's germline CDR1 is LNHDA and CDR2 SQIVND (reference sequence). The CDR3 region has the DNA TGTGCCAGTAGTATACGGGACAACTCCTACGAGCAGTACTTC. Amino acid sequence: CASSIRDNSYEQYF.

The CDR3 sequence is CASSLRGSPLHF. CDR3 DNA: TGTGCCAGCAGCCTACGGGGATCACCCCTCCACTTT. This rearrangement joins TRBV6-5 to TRBJ1-6, with no clear D. Trimming left V 6 bases short and J 10 bases short, with 10 bases between. The length of the CDR3 is 12 residues. Looked up from germline, CDR1 is MNHEY and CDR2 is SVGAGI.

The chain is built from TRBV5-6 and TRBJ1-2; D might be TRBD1 (5 bases). Trimming cost V 4 bases and J 1 base, with 8 bases left between them. The CDR3 spans 13 residues. The V gene's germline CDR1 is SGHDT and CDR2 YYEEEE. The CDR3 coding sequence is TGTGCCAGCAGCCAGGGCGTTAACTATGGCTACACCTTC. It encodes CASSQGVNYGYTF. Based on the CDR3 plus reference TRBV5-6 and TRBJ1-2, the full variable domain is DAGVTQSPTHLIKTRGQQVTLRCSPKSGHDTVSWYQQALGQGPQFIFQYYEEEERQRGNFPDRFSGHQFPNYSSELNVNALLLGDSALYLCASSQGVNYGYTFGSGTRLTVV.

The V gene is TRBV5-1, the J gene TRBJ1-3, with unresolved D. The CDR3 has 16 residues. V dropped 1 base and J dropped 0 bases, with 11 bases sitting between them. Germline CDR1 reads SGHRS; CDR2 reads YFSETQ. The DNA of the CDR3 is TGCGCCAGCAGCTTGTTTTCGGGGAACTCTGGAAACACCATATATTTT. Amino acid sequence: CASSLFSGNSGNTIYF.

The rearrangement uses TRBV6-6 and TRBJ1-1, with 7 bases lining up with TRBD1. CDR3 length: 13 residues. Trimming removed 5 bases from V and 7 bases from J; junction bases left unmatched: 7. Per the germline V gene, CDR1 is MNHNY and CDR2 is SVGAGI (reference sequence). DNA for the CDR3: TGTGCCAGCAGTCGACAGGGCGGAGGTGAAGCTTTCTTT. Its protein is CASSRQGGGEAFF.

The chain carries TRBV2 and TRBJ1-5, with TRBD1 matching over 7 bases. V lost 6 bases and J lost 7; bases outside the gene matches: 9. Germline CDR1 reads SNHLY; CDR2 reads FYNNEI. This CDR3 comprises 14 residues. CDR3: CASRGGQNWQPQHF. CDR3 sequence (DNA): TGTGCCAGCAGGGGGGGACAGAATTGGCAGCCCCAGCATTTT. Together with reference TRBV2 and TRBJ1-5, the CDR3 gives the full variable domain: EPEVTQTPSHQVTQMGQEVILRCVPISNHLYFYWYRQILGQKVEFLVSFYNNEISEKSEIFDDQFSVERPDGSNFTLKIRSTKLEDSAMYFCASRGGQNWQPQHFGDGTRLSIL.

DNA of the CDR3: TGTGCCAGCAGCTTGGCTGGGGGGGGCAGATTTGGGGCCAACGTCCTGACTTTC. This sequence encodes CASSLAGGGRFGANVLTF. V and J are TRBV5-5 and TRBJ2-6; D perhaps matches TRBD2 (7 bases). The V end lost 0 bases, the J end lost 3 bases, and 16 bases lay between the germline ends. Germline V CDR1 and CDR2: SGHKS, YYEKEE (reference sequence). The CDR3 length is 18 residues.

Here the CDR3 DNA reads TGTGCCAGTAGTATAGCTACAGGGGGCCTGCAGGTCCTCCACTTT. Protein: CASSIATGGLQVLHF. The gene calls are TRBV19 and TRBJ1-6; 9 bases are a match to TRBD1. This CDR3 has 15 residues. V dropped 1 base and J dropped 15; count of bases not matched to a gene: 10. Germline CDR1 reads LNHDA; CDR2 reads SQIVND (reference sequence).